The next 28 T cell receptor beta chains were all read from a single sample in a study of T cell repertoires in cytomegalovirus infection. MiXCR, applied by TCRdb to the reads, yields one record per CDR3 protein. In the table there are under 250,000 distinct CDR3 sequences, roughly 6.5% of which are singletons. The sequenced sample consisted of PBMCs. These receptors were obtained from a human donor in good health (CMV status not recorded). Some clones in this sample may be carry-over from other donors' samples.

This clonotype was found many times. The rearrangement uses TRBV28 and TRBJ2-3, with unresolved D. This CDR3 is 12 amino acids long. V lost 7 bases to trimming and J lost 3 bases, with 8 bases between them. Germline V gene data show CDR1 as MDHEN and CDR2 as SYDVKM. The CDR3 coding sequence is TGTGCCAGCACCCGACTGACAGATACGCAGTATTTT. Translating gives CASTRLTDTQYF.

Many counts were recorded for this clonotype. The rearrangement links TRBV20-1 to TRBJ2-3; D assignment may be TRBD1 or TRBD2 (5 bases each). Between the trimmed V and J ends, which lost 3 bases and 2 bases, there was a span of 9 bases. The germline V gene encodes CDR1 DFQATT and CDR2 SNEGSKA (reference sequence). The CDR3 totals 13 residues. The CDR3 DNA reads TGCAGTGCTAGGCCGGGGCCCACAGATACGCAGTATTTT. Residues: CSARPGPTDTQYF.

The chain recombines TRBV5-1 with TRBJ2-1; 10 bases align to TRBD2. Germline CDR1 SGHRS, CDR2 YFSETQ. V was pared by 0 bases and J by 2 bases, with 2 bases of the junction left unmatched. This CDR3 has 16 residues. CDR3 DNA: TGCGCCAGCAGCTTGGTACTAGCGGGGCCCTACAATGAGCAGTTCTTC. It codes for CASSLVLAGPYNEQFF.

This clonotype occurred many times. This rearrangement joins TRBV10-3 to TRBJ1-1; unclear D gene. The CDR3 covers 11 residues. Germline-derived CDR1 and CDR2 are ENHRY and SYGVKD. The ends were cut back, 9 bases at V and 1 base at J, with 6 bases in the middle. CDR3 coding DNA: TGTGCCATTTCAACGAACACTGAAGCTTTCTTT. This translates into CAISTNTEAFF.

This sequence joins TRBV28 and TRBJ1-4; perhaps TRBD1 as D (6 bases). CDR3 length equals 15 residues. CDR1 MDHEN and CDR2 SYDVKM come from the germline V gene. The V end was cut by 5 bases, the J end by 3 bases, with 13 bases between. The CDR3 spells CASSPLGGPNEKLFF. CDR3 DNA: TGTGCCAGCAGTCCGTTGGGGGGCCCTAATGAAAAACTGTTTTTT. The variable domain in full, with the rest retrieved from reference TRBV28 and TRBJ1-4, is DVKVTQSSRYLVKRTGEKVFLECVQDMDHENMFWYRQDPGLGLRLIYFSYDVKMKEKGDIPEGYSVSREKKERFSLILESASTNQTSMYLCASSPLGGPNEKLFFGSGTQLSVL.

As for this clonotype: Just one base apart from a much larger clone, this may be a read error. The J gene is TRBJ1-4, the V gene TRBV27, with 9 bases fitting TRBD1. This CDR3 contains 17 residues. Looked up from germline, CDR1 is MNHEY and CDR2 is SMNVEV (reference sequence). The CDR3 nucleotides read TGTGCCAGCAGTTCCAAAAAGGGACAGGGAAGTGGAGAAATACTGTTTTTT. Amino acid sequence: CASSSKKGQGSGEILFF.

This clonotype came up many times. The V and J genes are TRBV29-1 and TRBJ1-2, with D uncertain. The CDR3 is made up of 13 amino acids. V dropped 2 bases and J dropped 5 bases, with 12 bases sitting between them. The germline CDR1 and CDR2 sequences are SQVTM and ANQGSEA. Here the CDR3 reads CSVEIQGGYGYTF. The CDR3 coding sequence is TGCAGCGTTGAAATCCAAGGCGGGTATGGCTACACCTTC.

This clonotype was seen at least ten times. The chain couples TRBV7-2 to TRBJ2-1, with D perhaps TRBD1 or TRBD2 (6 bases each). Germline V CDR1 and CDR2: SGHTA, FQGNSA. V lost 1 base, J lost 3 bases, and 10 bases lay in between. The CDR3 loop spans 15 amino acids. CDR3 amino acids: CASSLEGGFYNEQFF. The CDR3 nucleotides are TGTGCCAGCAGCTTAGAGGGGGGTTTCTACAATGAGCAGTTCTTC.

This clonotype has at least ten counts. This sequence joins TRBV7-2 and TRBJ1-2; 9 bases fit TRBD1. Trimming at V came to 3 bases and at J to 4 bases, leaving 6 bases not matched to a gene. The CDR3 extends over 15 amino acids. Germline-derived CDR1 and CDR2 are SGHTA and FQGNSA. The CDR3 sequence is CASSLGTGQPYGYTF. CDR3 DNA sequence: TGTGCCAGCAGCTTGGGGACAGGGCAACCCTATGGCTACACCTTC.

This clonotype was observed many times. The V gene is TRBV29-1, the J gene TRBJ2-3; 12 nucleotides agree with TRBD1. Germline CDR1 and CDR2: SQVTM and ANQGSEA. V was clipped by 3 bases and J by 4 bases; unmatched bases: 2. CDR3 size: 14 residues. The CDR3 protein is CSVDGTGGSDTQYF. CDR3 DNA sequence: TGCAGCGTTGACGGGACAGGGGGCTCAGATACGCAGTATTTT.

This clonotype was seen ten or more times. The rearrangement joins TRBV27 to TRBJ2-7; the D gene is possibly TRBD2 (6 bases). The CDR3 spans 13 residues. V dropped 3 bases and J dropped 3 bases, with 9 bases sitting between them. Germline-derived CDR1 and CDR2 are MNHEY and SMNVEV (reference sequence). The CDR3 region is CASSLGGLYEQYF. In DNA, the CDR3 is TGTGCCAGCAGTTTGGGGGGTCTCTACGAGCAGTACTTC.

This clonotype was seen repeatedly, ten times or more. The chain uses TRBV5-6 and TRBJ2-3, with TRBD1 identical over 11 bases. Per germline, CDR1 SGHDT and CDR2 YYEEEE. The V and J ends lost 5 bases and 1 base, in that order; junction bases with no gene match: 3. The CDR3 length is 15 residues. The CDR3, as DNA: TGTGCCAGCAGACGGACAGGGGGCGGCACAGATACGCAGTATTTT. This codes for CASRRTGGGTDTQYF.

The V gene is TRBV20-1, the J gene TRBJ2-2; perhaps D is TRBD1 or TRBD2 (5 bases each). In germline, CDR1 is DFQATT, CDR2 SNEGSKA (reference sequence). The CDR3 extends over 14 amino acids. V was cut by 3 bases and J by 3 bases, with 11 bases left in between. This chain's CDR3 is CSARTGAYTGELFF. CDR3 DNA sequence: TGCAGTGCTAGGACCGGGGCGTACACCGGGGAGCTGTTTTTT.

This clonotype was found many times. The chain is built from TRBV7-2 and TRBJ1-5; D is unclear. The V gene lost 5 bases and the J gene lost 5 bases, with 16 bases spanning the gap. The CDR3 totals 15 residues. The germline gives CDR1 SGHTA, CDR2 FQGNSA. CDR3 nucleotides: TGTGCCAGCAGCCCGCCCCCGGTGAAAGATCAGCCCCAGCATTTT. Translated, it gives CASSPPPVKDQPQHF.

This clonotype has ten or more counts. The CDR3 loop reads CASTTPSGVTEAFF. As DNA, the CDR3 is TGTGCCAGCACCACACCAAGTGGGGTGACTGAAGCTTTCTTT. J is TRBJ1-1 and V is TRBV28; D is undetermined. Germline V gene lookup returns CDR1 MDHEN and CDR2 SYDVKM. Trimming took off 7 bases at V and 5 bases at J, with 17 bases between the two ends. CDR3 length equals 14 residues. Full variable domain (remainder filled in from reference TRBV28 and TRBJ1-1): DVKVTQSSRYLVKRTGEKVFLECVQDMDHENMFWYRQDPGLGLRLIYFSYDVKMKEKGDIPEGYSVSREKKERFSLILESASTNQTSMYLCASTTPSGVTEAFFGQGTRLTVV.

In its sample, this clonotype was seen many times. This sequence joins TRBV29-1 and TRBJ2-1, with D perhaps TRBD1 or TRBD2 (5 bases each). The germline gives CDR1 SQVTM, CDR2 ANQGSEA. This CDR3 has 17 amino acids. Trimming took 3 bases from V and 8 from J, leaving 26 bases between them. This CDR3 reads CSVESGVGDTSFYEQFF. The CDR3 DNA reads TGCAGCGTTGAGTCTGGGGTGGGGGATACCAGCTTCTATGAGCAGTTCTTC.

The chain couples TRBV3-1 to TRBJ2-7; D remains unclear. Germline V gene sequence: CDR1 LGHDT, CDR2 YNNKEL (reference sequence). The CDR3 loop spans 17 amino acids. Deletions cut 4 bases from V and 1 base from J, with 20 bases between. This chain's CDR3 is CASSPSRNLVNSYEQYF. The CDR3 coding sequence is TGTGCCAGCAGCCCCAGTAGGAACTTAGTAAATTCCTACGAGCAGTACTTC.

This clonotype was counted at least ten times. The chain employs TRBV7-2 and TRBJ1-1; possibly TRBD1 for D (6 bases). Germline V lookup: CDR1 SGHTA, CDR2 FQGNSA. The V end lost 2 bases, the J end lost 3 bases, and 13 bases lay between the germline ends. This CDR3 is built from 15 residues. In DNA form, the CDR3 reads TGTGCCAGCAGCTTAATGTCACAGGGAGACACTGAAGCTTTCTTT. Its protein is CASSLMSQGDTEAFF.

The sample holds many counts of this clonotype. This chain joins TRBV4-3 and TRBJ1-2, with D possibly being TRBD1 (6 bases). Germline CDR1 is LGHNA and CDR2 is YSLEER. The ends were cut back, 3 bases at V and 2 bases at J, with 16 bases in the middle. CDR3 length equals 16 residues. The CDR3 bases are TGCGCCAGCAGCCAGGTGACAGGAGTAACGAACTATGGCTACACCTTC. Translating gives CASSQVTGVTNYGYTF.

In this sample, this clonotype turned up many times. V is TRBV6-5 and J is TRBJ2-5, with 9 bases lining up with TRBD1. The CDR3 has 15 amino acids. Trimming at V came to 2 bases and at J to 5 bases, leaving 6 bases not matched to a gene. The germline V gene has CDR1 MNHEY and CDR2 SVGAGI. The CDR3, as DNA: TGTGCCAGCAGTTACCGAGACAGGGGGAGGGAGACCCAGTACTTC. Its protein product is CASSYRDRGRETQYF.

This clonotype was seen ten or more times. The chain uses TRBV5-4 and TRBJ2-3; tentatively, D is TRBD2 (5 bases). Germline V gene data show CDR1 as SGHNT and CDR2 as YYREEE (reference sequence). V dropped 0 bases and J dropped 4 bases, with 15 bases sitting between them. The CDR3 is 16 amino acids. The CDR3: CASSLERKGGADTQYF. The CDR3 bases are TGTGCCAGCAGCTTGGAGCGGAAAGGTGGGGCAGATACGCAGTATTTT.

This chain uses TRBV7-6 with TRBJ2-1; the D is unclear. Per germline, CDR1 SGHVS and CDR2 FNYEAQ. The CDR3 has 16 amino acids. Trimming removed 4 bases at V and 0 bases at J, with 13 bases between. CDR3 loop: CASSSPRPSSYNEQFF. DNA for the CDR3: TGTGCCAGCAGCTCCCCCAGGCCGAGCTCCTACAATGAGCAGTTCTTC.

This clonotype was recorded many times. The genes are TRBV20-1 and TRBJ2-1; D is possibly TRBD2 (5 bases). This CDR3 spans 18 amino acids. The V and J ends lost 5 bases and 4 bases respectively, with 27 bases between them. From germline, CDR1 is DFQATT and CDR2 SNEGSKA (reference sequence). The CDR3 nucleotides are TGCAGTGCTCCCAATGCTAGCTTCCCCTCCCAAATTTACAATGAGCAGTTCTTC. Protein product: CSAPNASFPSQIYNEQFF.

A note on this clonotype: A much larger clone differs from this one at a single base, so this may be a read error. The chain links TRBV10-3 to TRBJ1-1; no reliable D call. Germline CDR1 and CDR2: ENHRY and SYGVKD. The CDR3 contains 13 residues. The CDR3 is CTTTETSGYGAFF. CDR3 coding DNA: TGTACCACTACAGAGACCTCGGGCTATGGAGCTTTCTTT.

This clonotype was detected ten times or more. The chain employs TRBV7-2 and TRBJ2-7; D is unclear. The germline V and J ends were trimmed by 5 bases and 0 bases, with 11 bases remaining between them. Per the germline V gene, CDR1 is SGHTA and CDR2 is FQGNSA. The CDR3 extends over 14 amino acids. The CDR3: CASSRRVGSYEQYF. Here the CDR3 DNA reads TGTGCCAGCAGCCGAAGGGTCGGCTCCTACGAGCAGTACTTC. The full variable domain, its missing parts supplied by reference TRBV7-2 and TRBJ2-7, is GAGVSQSPSNKVTEKGKDVELRCDPISGHTALYWYRQSLGQGLEFLIYFQGNSAPDKSGLPSDRFSAERTGGSVSTLTIQRTQQEDSAVYLCASSRRVGSYEQYFGPGTRLTVT.

This clonotype was detected ten times or more. This chain joins TRBV7-8 and TRBJ2-3; TRBD1 matches 7 bases. J was trimmed by 3 bases and V by 2 bases; bases with no gene match: 2. The V gene's germline CDR1 is SGHVS and CDR2 FQNEAQ. This CDR3 region has 14 residues. The CDR3 DNA reads as TGTGCCAGCAGCTTACAACAGGGGACAGATACGCAGTATTTT. Protein: CASSLQQGTDTQYF.

This clonotype appeared a few times. The V call is TRBV29-1, the J call TRBJ1-2; D gene unclear. The CDR3 covers 13 residues. Germline V gene data show CDR1 as SQVTM and CDR2 as ANQGSEA. The germline V and J ends were trimmed by 7 bases and 4 bases, with 16 bases remaining between them. Here the CDR3 reads CSGTGGNGYGYTF. CDR3 nucleotides: TGCAGCGGAACGGGTGGGAATGGCTATGGCTACACCTTC.

This rearrangement joins TRBV7-2 to TRBJ2-3, with 7 bases identical to TRBD2. This CDR3 has 14 amino acids. Germline V gene sequence: CDR1 SGHTA, CDR2 FQGNSA. V was pared by 6 bases and J by 1 base, with 4 bases of the junction left unmatched. The CDR3 DNA reads TGTGCCAGCAGGAATGCGGGGGGCACAGATACGCAGTATTTT. Its translation is CASRNAGGTDTQYF.